The 24 T cell receptor beta chains below all came from one sample that was sequenced in a study of shared clonotypes between healthy human individuals. Sequenced by immunoSEQ multiplex PCR; TCRdb stores in-frame clones only, minus some. Among under 1 million clones listed, about 92% were seen once. Naivety among CD8 cells was defined by CD45RO negativity and positive CCR7 selection, thereby excluding terminally differentiated effector memory CD45RA+ cells. Sequenced: naive CD8+ T cells sorted from blood. The receptors were gathered from a man between 25 and 39 years old in good health.

V gene TRBV27 combines with J gene TRBJ2-7; maybe TRBD1 (5 bases). Germline-derived CDR1 and CDR2 are MNHEY and SMNVEV (reference sequence). The CDR3 runs 15 residues. Trimming left V 3 bases short and J 3 bases short, with 15 bases between. CDR3 bases: TGTGCCAGCAGTTTCCTGGCAGGGTCTATCTACGAGCAGTACTTC. Its translation is CASSFLAGSIYEQYF.

The V call is TRBV13, the J call TRBJ1-1, with 7 bases aligning to TRBD1. The CDR3 has 17 amino acids. V lost 0 bases to trimming and J lost 3 bases; unmatched junction nucleotides: 10. Germline CDR1 and CDR2: PRHDT and FYEKMQ (reference sequence). CDR3 nucleotide sequence: TGTGCCAGCAGCTTAGGTCCACCAGGGGGGAGGGACACTGAAGCTTTCTTT. This sequence encodes CASSLGPPGGRDTEAFF. The full variable domain, rest sourced from reference TRBV13 and TRBJ1-1, is AAGVIQSPRHLIKEKRETATLKCYPIPRHDTVYWYQQGPGQDPQFLISFYEKMQSDKGSIPDRFSAQQFSDYHSELNMSSLELGDSALYFCASSLGPPGGRDTEAFFGQGTRLTVV.

This rearrangement joins TRBV27 to TRBJ2-5; maybe TRBD2 (5 bases). CDR1 and CDR2 (germline): MNHEY, SMNVEV (reference sequence). V was pared by 4 bases and J by 1 base, with 13 bases between. The CDR3 runs 15 residues. The CDR3 nucleotides are TGTGCCAGCAGTTACGACCGGACTGTCCAAGAGACCCAGTACTTC. This gives the protein CASSYDRTVQETQYF.

This rearrangement joins TRBV27 to TRBJ2-7, with a possible D match to TRBD2 (6 bases). Trimming removed 3 bases from V and 4 bases from J, with 13 bases in between. The CDR3 runs to 14 residues. Germline V gives CDR1 MNHEY, CDR2 SMNVEV (reference sequence). Here the CDR3 reads CASSLGGKIYEQYF. The CDR3 nucleotides are TGTGCCAGCAGTTTGGGCGGGAAAATATACGAGCAGTACTTC.

The chain couples TRBV4-3 to TRBJ2-7; 10 bases map to TRBD2. Germline loops: CDR1 LGHNA, CDR2 YSLEER. J gave up 1 base and V 2 bases, and 5 bases lay outside the gene matches. This CDR3 is built from 16 residues. The DNA of the CDR3 is TGCGCCAGCAGCCAATCCACTAGCGGGGCATCCTACGAGCAGTACTTC. It specifies CASSQSTSGASYEQYF.

The chain links TRBV25-1 to TRBJ2-2; D gene uncertain. V lost 1 base and J 3 bases, leaving 6 bases between the germline ends. Germline CDR1 is MGHDK and CDR2 is SYGVNS. This CDR3 contains 14 residues. The CDR3 DNA reads as TGTGCCAGCAGTGAATCACTACACACCGGGGAGCTGTTTTTT. Translating it yields CASSESLHTGELFF.

The chain uses TRBV19 and TRBJ1-2; possible D gene TRBD1, 6 bases. Trimming took 7 bases from V and 5 from J, leaving 26 bases between them. This CDR3 is 17 amino acids long. Germline values: CDR1 LNHDA, CDR2 SQIVND (reference sequence). In DNA form, the CDR3 reads TGTGCCAGTAACACTCCTAAGGGACACCCGGAAGTATATGGCTACACCTTC. It codes for CASNTPKGHPEVYGYTF. Complete variable domain (other parts from reference TRBV19 and TRBJ1-2): DGGITQSPKYLFRKEGQNVTLSCEQNLNHDAMYWYRQDPGQGLRLIYYSQIVNDFQKGDIAEGYSVSREKKESFPLTVTSAQKNPTAFYLCASNTPKGHPEVYGYTFGSGTRLTVV.

The V gene is TRBV9, the J gene TRBJ1-5; D remains ambiguous. This CDR3 region has 16 residues. Trimming took 3 bases from V and 5 from J, leaving 18 bases between them. From germline, CDR1 is SGDLS and CDR2 YYNGEE. The CDR3 region has the DNA TGTGCCAGCAGCGATGGAGTAGGGCTCCAGGATCAGCCCCAGCATTTT. Its protein product is CASSDGVGLQDQPQHF.

V usage is TRBV28 and J usage is TRBJ2-2; D not resolved. Looked up from germline, CDR1 is MDHEN and CDR2 is SYDVKM. The CDR3 is 11 residues long. The V end was cut by 5 bases, the J end by 6 bases, with 4 bases between. In DNA form, the CDR3 reads TGTGCCAGCAGTCCATCCGGGGAGCTGTTTTTT. Translation: CASSPSGELFF.

The V gene is TRBV7-9, the J gene TRBJ2-7; possibly TRBD1 for D (6 bases). The ends were cut back, 5 bases at V and 4 bases at J, with 12 bases in the middle. Germline CDR1 SEHNR, CDR2 FQNEAQ (reference sequence). The CDR3 extends over 13 amino acids. DNA for the CDR3: TGTGCCAGCAGCCCGACAGGAGAGTACGAGCAGTACTTC. It encodes CASSPTGEYEQYF.

This clone was seen only once. The CDR3 DNA reads as TGCGCCAGCTCGGTGGACACGAACACCGGGGAGCTGTTTTTT. This sequence encodes CASSVDTNTGELFF. The V call is TRBV5-1, the J call TRBJ2-2; tentative D call: TRBD1 (5 bases). CDR1 and CDR2 from the germline V gene are SGHRS and YFSETQ. V was clipped by 7 bases and J by 0 bases, with 10 bases between them. CDR3 length: 14 amino acids.

V usage is TRBV13 and J usage is TRBJ2-1; 10 nucleotides match TRBD2. Germline V gene sequence: CDR1 PRHDT, CDR2 FYEKMQ (reference sequence). The CDR3 consists of 14 residues. The V and J ends lost 8 bases and 5 bases, in that order; junction bases with no gene match: 6. The CDR3 DNA follows: TGTGCCAGCCGGGCCGGGACTAGCGACAATGAGCAGTTCTTC. Protein product: CASRAGTSDNEQFF.

The chain carries TRBV7-7 and TRBJ2-3; D call uncertain. The V and J ends lost 2 bases and 2 bases respectively, with 8 bases between them. Germline-derived CDR1 and CDR2 are SSHAT and FNYEAQ (reference sequence). This CDR3 comprises 14 residues. This chain's CDR3 is CASSLSGFTDTQYF. The DNA of the CDR3 is TGTGCCAGCAGCTTAAGTGGTTTCACAGATACGCAGTATTTT.

The V and J genes are TRBV5-8 and TRBJ2-7; TRBD1 might be the D (5 bases). This CDR3 spans 15 amino acids. The germline V and J ends were trimmed by 2 bases and 5 bases, with 17 bases remaining between them. Germline V gene data show CDR1 as SGHTS and CDR2 as YDEGEE. CDR3 nucleotide sequence: TGTGCCAGCAGCTTTGACGGTGGGGCATTGGACGAGCAGTACTTC. Amino acids: CASSFDGGALDEQYF.

The chain links TRBV11-2 to TRBJ2-2; weak D call: TRBD1 (5 bases). The CDR3 is 17 amino acids. The germline V and J ends were trimmed by 2 bases and 3 bases, with 16 bases remaining between them. Germline V gene sequence: CDR1 SGHAT, CDR2 FQNNGV. CDR3 amino acids: CASSLNRLLSYTGELFF. In DNA form, the CDR3 reads TGTGCCAGCAGCTTAAACAGGCTGTTGAGTTACACCGGGGAGCTGTTTTTT.

The chain uses TRBV9 and TRBJ2-1, with TRBD2 matching over 10 bases. The CDR3 contains 15 residues. Germline V gene data show CDR1 as SGDLS and CDR2 as YYNGEE. J lost 7 bases, V lost 4 bases, and 8 bases had no gene match. CDR3 DNA: TGTGCCAGCAGCCTTCGACTAGCGGGCCTTAATGAGCAGTTCTTC. The encoded protein is CASSLRLAGLNEQFF.

The genes are TRBV7-2 and TRBJ2-7; 7 positions match TRBD2. This CDR3 region has 15 residues. V lost 5 bases, J lost 5 bases, and 12 bases stayed unmatched. Germline CDR1 SGHTA, CDR2 FQGNSA. CDR3 amino acids: CASSIFLADYDEQYF. The CDR3 DNA reads TGTGCCAGCAGCATATTTCTAGCGGACTACGACGAGCAGTACTTC.

In the case of this clone: Other DNA sequences in this specimen translate into the identical CDR3. The genes are TRBV19 and TRBJ1-1; the D gene is possibly TRBD1 (5 bases). CDR3 size: 15 residues. Germline-derived CDR1 and CDR2 are LNHDA and SQIVND (reference sequence). V dropped 0 bases and J dropped 2 bases, with 10 bases sitting between them. CDR3 nucleotides: TGTGCCAGTAGTATAGAAGACAGTCCTAACACTGAAGCTTTCTTT. It specifies CASSIEDSPNTEAFF.

The chain employs TRBV10-2 and TRBJ2-5; maybe TRBD2 (6 bases). V was shortened by 8 bases and J by 2 bases, with 15 bases between the two germline ends. The CDR3 has 14 amino acids. The germline CDR1 and CDR2 sequences are WSHSY and SAAADI. The CDR3 nucleotides are TGCGCCAGCCGATCCGGGGGAATTCAAGAGACCCAGTACTTC. It specifies CASRSGGIQETQYF.

CDR3 in amino acids: CASSYSSDEQYF. The CDR3, as DNA: TGTGCCAGCAGTTACTCGAGCGACGAGCAGTACTTC. The rearrangement joins TRBV6-5 to TRBJ2-7; D gene unclear. The CDR3 covers 12 residues. Trimming took 0 bases from V and 5 from J, leaving 5 bases between them. Germline loops: CDR1 MNHEY, CDR2 SVGAGI.

The CDR3 is CASSLGGVGTEAFF. For the CDR3, the DNA is TGTGCCAGCAGCTTGGGCGGGGTAGGCACTGAAGCTTTCTTT. The V gene is TRBV5-8, the J gene TRBJ1-1; no clear D gene. CDR1 SGHTS and CDR2 YDEGEE come from the germline V gene. V was shortened by 0 bases and J by 4 bases, with 10 bases between the two germline ends. The CDR3 is made up of 14 amino acids.

This CDR3 reads CASYLRGTEAFF. DNA for the CDR3: TGTGCCAGTTACCTCAGGGGGACTGAAGCTTTCTTT. The V and J genes are TRBV6-1 and TRBJ1-1; 7 positions match TRBD1. This CDR3 spans 12 amino acids. Germline loops: CDR1 MNHNS, CDR2 SASEGT. With 9 bases clipped from V and 5 bases from J, the junction kept 6 bases outside the gene matches.

The V call is TRBV19, the J call TRBJ1-1; D is undetermined. This CDR3 region has 13 residues. Between the trimmed V and J ends, which lost 6 bases and 2 bases, there was a span of 10 bases. CDR1 LNHDA and CDR2 SQIVND come from the germline V gene (reference sequence). CDR3 in DNA: TGTGCCAGTAGCCCCTCCCTCAACACTGAAGCTTTCTTT. Its translation: CASSPSLNTEAFF.

The V gene is TRBV13, the J gene TRBJ2-1, with 10 bases lining up with TRBD2. Trimming at V came to 5 bases and at J to 0 bases, leaving 10 bases not matched to a gene. This CDR3 has 18 residues. Germline V CDR1 and CDR2: PRHDT, FYEKMQ (reference sequence). CDR3 in amino acids: CASSPEEASGSSYNEQFF. The CDR3 nucleotides read TGTGCCAGCAGCCCAGAGGAGGCTAGCGGGAGCTCCTACAATGAGCAGTTCTTC.